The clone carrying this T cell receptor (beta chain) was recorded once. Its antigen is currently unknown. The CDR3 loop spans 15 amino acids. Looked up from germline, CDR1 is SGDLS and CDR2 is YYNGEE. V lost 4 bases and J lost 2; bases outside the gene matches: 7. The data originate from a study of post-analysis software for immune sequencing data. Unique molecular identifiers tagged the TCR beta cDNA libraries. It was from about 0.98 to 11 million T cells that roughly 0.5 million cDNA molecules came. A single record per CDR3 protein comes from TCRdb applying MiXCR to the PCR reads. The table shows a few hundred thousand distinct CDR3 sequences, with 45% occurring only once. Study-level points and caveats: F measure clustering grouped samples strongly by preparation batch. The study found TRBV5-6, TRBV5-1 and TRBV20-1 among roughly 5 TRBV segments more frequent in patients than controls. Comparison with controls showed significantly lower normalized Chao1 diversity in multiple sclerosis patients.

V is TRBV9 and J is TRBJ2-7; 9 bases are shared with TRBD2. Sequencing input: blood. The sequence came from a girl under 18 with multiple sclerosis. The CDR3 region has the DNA TGTGCCAGCAGCCTCACTAGCGGGCCCCCCTACGAGCAGTACTTC. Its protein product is CASSLTSGPPYEQYF.